These T cell receptor beta chains were read from a single sample in a study of lymphopenia after photon versus proton radiotherapy. The protocol was immunoSEQ multiplex PCR, while the TCRdb copy is restricted to in-frame clones and leaves out a portion. The sample consists of 75,000 or so clones, more than 70% of them appearing once. Sample: peripheral blood, taken from a patient treated with proton-based radiotherapy. Every receptor here comes from a man between 60 and 70 years old with pancreatic cancer. The CDR3 runs from the conserved cysteine through the conserved F or W. The order of the fields is J gene, clone size, V gene, D gene, CDR3 protein, CDR3 DNA. A D gene is named only where the DNA matches it firmly. Only some rows state a clone size, as once, few, many or a class for expanded clones.

>TRBJ1-1|few|TRBV10-3|NA
CAISESHRNTEAFF
TGTGCCATCAGTGAGTCGCACAGGAACACTGAAGCTTTCTTT
>TRBJ1-2|NA|TRBV25-1|TRBD1
CASSGTGQGEKGYTF
TGTGCCAGCAGTGGTACGGGACAGGGAGAGAAAGGCTACACCTTC
>TRBJ2-2|few|TRBV5-5|TRBD1
CASRLQGYGELFF
TGTGCCAGCAGATTACAGGGGTACGGGGAGCTGTTTTTT
>TRBJ2-7|NA|TRBV5-5|NA
CASSPRVSYEQYF
TGTGCCAGCAGCCCGAGGGTTTCCTACGAGCAGTACTTC
>TRBJ2-7|NA|TRBV2|NA
CASSGIVYEQYF
TGTGCCAGCAGTGGAATAGTCTACGAGCAGTACTTC
>TRBJ2-7|NA|TRBV19|TRBD2
CASSRGISGITYEQYF
TGTGCCAGTAGTAGAGGAATTAGCGGGATTACCTACGAGCAGTACTTC
>TRBJ2-6|NA|TRBV2|NA
CASRLGSLSGANVLTF
TGTGCCAGCAGGTTAGGGAGCCTCTCTGGGGCCAACGTCCTGACTTTC
>TRBJ2-7|NA|TRBV23-1|NA
CASSQSQQGRLYYEQYF
TGCGCCAGCAGTCAATCGCAGCAGGGGCGCTTATACTACGAGCAGTACTTC
>TRBJ1-1|NA|TRBV28|NA
CASSLERVSTEAFF
TGTGCCAGCAGTTTAGAGCGGGTTTCCACTGAAGCTTTCTTT
>TRBJ1-2|NA|TRBV5-1|TRBD1
CASSFGGTDGYTF
TGCGCCAGCAGCTTTGGCGGGACAGATGGCTACACCTTC
>TRBJ2-2|few|TRBV2|NA
CASSERTVDTGELFF
TGTGCCAGCAGCGAACGGACAGTGGACACCGGGGAGCTGTTTTTT
>TRBJ2-7|once|TRBV14|TRBD2
CASSREASGRAVCFYEQYF
TGTGCCAGCAGCCGCGAAGCCAGCGGGAGGGCCGTTTGCTTCTACGAGCAGTACTTC
>TRBJ2-1|NA|TRBV27|TRBD2
CASSTLAGGRYNEQFF
TGTGCCAGCAGTACACTAGCGGGAGGGCGATACAATGAGCAGTTCTTC
>TRBJ1-3|NA|TRBV2|TRBD1
CANSDPSTGGNTIYF
TGTGCCAACTCCGACCCTTCGACAGGGGGAAACACCATATATTTT
>TRBJ1-5|NA|TRBV28|NA
CASSSPKGSDQPQHF
TGTGCCAGCAGTTCCCCAAAAGGGAGTGATCAGCCCCAGCATTTT
>TRBJ2-1|NA|TRBV19|TRBD1
CASTTGQGLSYNEQFF
TGTGCCAGTACCACTGGACAGGGGTTATCCTACAATGAGCAGTTCTTC
>TRBJ2-1|NA|TRBV21-1|NA
CASSNGRQAIYNEQFF
TGTGCCAGCAGCAATGGGAGGCAGGCCATATACAATGAGCAGTTCTTC
>TRBJ2-7|NA|TRBV4-3|NA
CASSQGMESLYEQYF
TGCGCCAGCAGCCAGGGCATGGAGTCCCTCTACGAGCAGTACTTC
>TRBJ1-1|NA|TRBV7-2|TRBD1
CASSLGRTGGTEAFF
TGTGCCAGCAGCTTAGGTAGGACAGGGGGAACTGAAGCTTTCTTT
>TRBJ1-1|few|TRBV11-3|NA
CASSFGRTNTVTFF
TGTGCCAGCAGCTTCGGACGGACGAACACTGTGACTTTCTTT
>TRBJ2-1|NA|TRBV19|NA
CASSLDRINEQFF
TGTGCCAGTAGTCTTGACAGGATAAATGAGCAGTTCTTC
>TRBJ2-2|NA|TRBV7-2|NA
CASSLAPTGRGGTGELFF
TGTGCCAGCAGCTTAGCCCCGACCGGGCGGGGCGGCACCGGGGAGCTGTTTTTT
>TRBJ1-1|NA|TRBV2|NA
CASLGRGNTEAFF
TGTGCCAGCTTGGGTAGGGGGAACACTGAAGCTTTCTTT
>TRBJ1-1|once|TRBV5-6|NA
CASSLNGRGAPEAFF
TGTGCCAGCAGCTTGAATGGAAGGGGGGCACCTGAAGCTTTCTTT